The source of this TCR beta chain is a study of shared clonotypes between healthy human individuals. TCRdb's table, derived via immunoSEQ multiplex PCR, lists solely in-frame clones and lacks some. Of under 2.5 million clones in the sample, 80% to 95% were seen once. V lost 5 bases to trimming and J lost 1 base; unmatched junction nucleotides: 11. CDR1 is MNHEY, CDR2 SMNVEV, per germline (reference sequence). This CDR3 is 17 amino acids long. The sequencing sample was made of naive CD4+ T cells from PBMCs. Stated subset: CD45RA+ positively selected. The source is a man younger than 35 in good health. Some clones in this sample may be carry-over from other donors' samples. This chain joins TRBV27 and TRBJ2-3; 8 nucleotides line up with TRBD2. DNA for the CDR3: TGTGCCAGCAGTCCGTCGAATAGCGGGGTGGGCACAGATACGCAGTATTTT. Translated: CASSPSNSGVGTDTQYF.